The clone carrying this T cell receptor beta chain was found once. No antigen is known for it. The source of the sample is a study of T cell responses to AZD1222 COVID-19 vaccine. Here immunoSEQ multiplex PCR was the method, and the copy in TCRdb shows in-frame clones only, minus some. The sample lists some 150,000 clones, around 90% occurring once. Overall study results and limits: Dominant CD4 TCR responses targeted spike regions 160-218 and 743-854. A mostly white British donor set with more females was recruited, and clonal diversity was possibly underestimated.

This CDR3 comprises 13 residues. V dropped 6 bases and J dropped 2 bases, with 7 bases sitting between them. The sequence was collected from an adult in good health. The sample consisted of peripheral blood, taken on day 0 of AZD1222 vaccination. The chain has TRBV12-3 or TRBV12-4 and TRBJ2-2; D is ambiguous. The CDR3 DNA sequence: TGTGCCAGCAGGGGTCTCAACACCGGGGAGCTGTTTTTT. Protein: CASRGLNTGELFF.